Following are 24 T cell receptor beta chains from one sample sequenced in a study of shared clonotypes between healthy human individuals. CD8 cells classed as naive were CD45RO-negative and positively selected for CCR7, excluding terminally differentiated effector memory CD45RA+ cells. The repertoire was sequenced with immunoSEQ multiplex PCR; TCRdb's copy has only in-frame clones and lacks some. This table holds around 560,000 clones, approximately 95% found once. Material for sequencing was naive CD8+ T cells sorted from blood. Every receptor here comes from a woman under 40 in good health.

The gene calls are TRBV27 and TRBJ2-2; D gene ambiguous. V was trimmed by 4 bases and J by 2 bases, leaving 11 bases between them. There are 15 residues in the CDR3. Germline CDR1 and CDR2: MNHEY and SMNVEV (reference sequence). DNA for the CDR3: TGTGCCAGCAGTTCGTCTGTGCCAAACACCGGGGAGCTGTTTTTT. It encodes CASSSSVPNTGELFF.

The sample holds one count of this clone. The chain has TRBV4-1 and TRBJ2-7; D is undetermined. The V and J ends lost 4 bases and 6 bases respectively, with 13 bases between them. Germline CDR1 MGHRA, CDR2 YSYEKL. CDR3 length: 13 residues. CDR3: CASSPRSGVEQYF. CDR3 nucleotide sequence: TGCGCCAGCAGCCCTAGATCGGGTGTCGAGCAGTACTTC.

This rearrangement joins TRBV28 to TRBJ2-5, with a possible D match to TRBD1 (7 bases). Germline loops: CDR1 MDHEN, CDR2 SYDVKM. The CDR3 is made up of 16 amino acids. Trimming left V 4 bases short and J 11 bases short, with 26 bases between. CDR3 in DNA: TGTGCCAGCAGTTACAGGGGAACGAAACGGGAGCCTAAGCAGTACTTC. It codes for CASSYRGTKREPKQYF. The variable domain in full, with the rest retrieved from reference TRBV28 and TRBJ2-5, is DVKVTQSSRYLVKRTGEKVFLECVQDMDHENMFWYRQDPGLGLRLIYFSYDVKMKEKGDIPEGYSVSREKKERFSLILESASTNQTSMYLCASSYRGTKREPKQYFGPGTRLLVL.

This clone is a singleton in its sample. The chain uses TRBV4-1 and TRBJ1-3; D unresolved. Per germline, CDR1 MGHRA and CDR2 YSYEKL. The CDR3 contains 15 residues. V lost 1 base, J lost 2 bases, and 9 bases lay in between. This CDR3 is CASSQGSGTGNTIYF. The CDR3 coding sequence is TGCGCCAGCAGCCAAGGCTCTGGGACTGGAAACACCATATATTTT.

The V gene is TRBV14, the J gene TRBJ1-1, with 7 bases identical to TRBD1. The J segment lost 2 bases and the V segment lost 3 bases, leaving 9 bases of the junction unmatched. The CDR3 is made up of 16 amino acids. CDR1 SGHDN and CDR2 FVKESK come from the germline V gene. CDR3 nucleotides: TGTGCCAGCAGCCACCGACAGGACAGGCTTAACACTGAAGCTTTCTTT. This gives the protein CASSHRQDRLNTEAFF.

The chain has TRBV7-3 and TRBJ2-1; perhaps TRBD2 as D (6 bases). The V end lost 5 bases, the J end lost 5 bases, and 19 bases lay between the germline ends. This CDR3 has 16 residues. Germline CDR1 reads SGHTA; CDR2 reads FQGTGA. The CDR3 DNA sequence: TGTGCCAGCAGCCCAGCGGCCCCTAGCGAGAACAATGAGCAGTTCTTC. Its translation: CASSPAAPSENNEQFF.

This clone appeared once. The rearrangement links TRBV28 to TRBJ1-5; D unclear. CDR3 length: 15 amino acids. Germline V lookup: CDR1 MDHEN, CDR2 SYDVKM. Between the trimmed V and J ends, which lost 0 bases and 0 bases, there was a span of 6 bases. CDR3 residues: CASSLWAYSNQPQHF. CDR3 coding DNA: TGTGCCAGCAGTTTATGGGCATATAGCAATCAGCCCCAGCATTTT.

V and J are TRBV6-4 and TRBJ2-5, with 10 bases matching TRBD1. The CDR3 extends over 16 amino acids. V lost 1 base, J lost 2 bases, and 4 bases stayed unmatched. CDR1 MRHNA and CDR2 SNTAGT come from the germline V gene. CDR3 loop: CASSDFVDRGQETQYF. CDR3 nucleotide sequence: TGTGCCAGCAGTGACTTCGTGGACAGGGGGCAAGAGACCCAGTACTTC.

Details on this clone: This specimen includes other DNA sequences encoding the same CDR3. This chain uses TRBV9 with TRBJ1-1; unclear D gene. CDR1 is SGDLS and CDR2 is YYNGEE in the germline V gene. This CDR3 comprises 12 residues. Deletions cut 3 bases from V and 2 bases from J, with 5 bases between. The CDR3 sequence is CASSGLNTEAFF. The CDR3 DNA follows: TGTGCCAGCAGCGGGCTCAACACTGAAGCTTTCTTT.

The chain uses TRBV10-1 and TRBJ1-1; the D gene is possibly TRBD1 (5 bases). The CDR3 has 14 residues. The V end was cut by 7 bases, the J end by 4 bases, with 16 bases between. Germline loops: CDR1 WNHNN, CDR2 SYGVQD (reference sequence). The CDR3 here is CASIVAGGVTEAFF. CDR3 bases: TGCGCCAGCATCGTGGCCGGGGGGGTCACTGAAGCTTTCTTT.

The chain carries TRBV19 and TRBJ1-2; possible D gene TRBD1, 6 bases. CDR3 length: 14 amino acids. Deletions cut 9 bases from V and 2 bases from J, with 16 bases between. The germline CDR1 and CDR2 sequences are LNHDA and SQIVND (reference sequence). The CDR3 DNA reads TGTGCCAGCAGGAGGACGGGGGCGAACTATGGCTACACCTTC. This translates into CASRRTGANYGYTF.

V gene TRBV19 combines with J gene TRBJ2-7, with TRBD2 identical over 7 bases. Germline assignment: CDR1 LNHDA and CDR2 SQIVND (reference sequence). The V segment lost 1 base and the J segment 9 bases; nucleotides outside the gene matches: 9. This CDR3 region has 14 residues. CDR3 residues: CASSIASVAGVQYF. DNA for the CDR3: TGTGCCAGTAGTATAGCCTCGGTCGCGGGGGTGCAGTACTTC.

The chain carries TRBV29-1 and TRBJ2-1; 10 bases are shared with TRBD2. This CDR3 spans 11 amino acids. Germline V gene data show CDR1 as SQVTM and CDR2 as ANQGSEA. The V segment lost 5 bases and the J segment 12 bases; nucleotides outside the gene matches: 4. The CDR3 reads CSVFKREGQFF. CDR3 DNA sequence: TGCAGCGTTTTCAAGCGGGAGGGGCAGTTCTTC.

The count of this clone is one. The V gene is TRBV27, the J gene TRBJ2-5, with D perhaps matching TRBD2 (6 bases). Near its end, the DNA agrees better with TRBJ2-7, so the J call may be wrong. The CDR3 loop spans 16 amino acids. CDR1 and CDR2 from the germline V gene are MNHEY and SMNVEV (reference sequence). CDR3 sequence reads: CASSLMEGSSSYEQYF. CDR3 coding DNA: TGTGCCAGCAGTTTAATGGAGGGCTCTAGCTCCTACGAGCAGTACTTC.

V is TRBV4-1 and J is TRBJ2-7, with 7 bases matching TRBD2. This CDR3 spans 13 amino acids. Germline V gene lookup returns CDR1 MGHRA and CDR2 YSYEKL. Trimming cost V 4 bases and J 2 bases; bases outside gene matches: 2. CDR3 nucleotide sequence: TGCGCCAGCAGCCTAGGGACTACCTACGAGCAGTACTTC. This translates into CASSLGTTYEQYF.

The chain recombines TRBV27 with TRBJ1-3; the match to TRBD1 covers 7 bases. Germline CDR1 and CDR2: MNHEY and SMNVEV (reference sequence). The CDR3 covers 14 residues. V was pared by 6 bases and J by 1 base, with 3 bases of the junction left unmatched. The CDR3 protein is CASREQGSGNTIYF. CDR3 coding DNA: TGTGCCAGCAGGGAACAGGGGTCTGGAAACACCATATATTTT.

The rearrangement uses TRBV4-2 and TRBJ1-6, with D tentatively TRBD1 (5 bases). The CDR3 loop spans 15 amino acids. V was pared by 0 bases and J by 4 bases, with 7 bases between. Germline V gene data show CDR1 as LGHNA and CDR2 as YNFKEQ. The CDR3 reads CASSQDQGYNSPLHF. CDR3 bases: TGTGCCAGCAGCCAAGATCAGGGATATAATTCACCCCTCCACTTT.

The chain uses TRBV27 and TRBJ2-1, with 9 bases identical to TRBD2. The J segment lost 0 bases and the V segment lost 6 bases, leaving 15 bases of the junction unmatched. CDR1 and CDR2 from the germline V gene are MNHEY and SMNVEV (reference sequence). This CDR3 contains 19 residues. DNA of the CDR3: TGTGCCAGCAGCTTAGGACTAGCGACCTCTGGGGCCTCCTACAATGAGCAGTTCTTC. Protein: CASSLGLATSGASYNEQFF.

As concerns this clone: This specimen includes other DNA sequences encoding the same CDR3. The chain has TRBV28 and TRBJ2-7, with D uncertain. The length of the CDR3 is 13 residues. The germline V gene encodes CDR1 MDHEN and CDR2 SYDVKM. Trimming took off 2 bases at V and 0 bases at J, with 5 bases between the two ends. CDR3 sequence: CASSLPSSYEQYF. The CDR3 DNA sequence: TGTGCCAGCAGTTTACCCTCCTCCTACGAGCAGTACTTC.

This clone has just a few counts. The V call is TRBV10-1, the J call TRBJ2-2; 10 bases align to TRBD2. Germline V gene data show CDR1 as WNHNN and CDR2 as SYGVQD (reference sequence). CDR3 length equals 14 residues. Losses at the gene ends were 6 bases for V and 6 bases for J; bases not matched to a gene: 4. The CDR3 DNA reads as TGCGCCAGCAGGCCTAGCGGGAGTGCCGGGGAGCTGTTTTTT. Protein product: CASRPSGSAGELFF.

The rearrangement uses TRBV28 and TRBJ1-5; 8 bases fit TRBD1. J was trimmed by 5 bases and V by 4 bases; bases with no gene match: 7. The CDR3 length is 15 residues. Per germline, CDR1 MDHEN and CDR2 SYDVKM. CDR3 coding DNA: TGTGCCAGCAGTTGGACCACAGGGGGGGATCAGCCCCAGCATTTT. Translated, it gives CASSWTTGGDQPQHF.

This chain joins TRBV7-9 and TRBJ2-1; a weak D match, TRBD1 (6 bases). Germline V gene sequence: CDR1 SEHNR, CDR2 FQNEAQ (reference sequence). V was trimmed by 3 bases and J by 7 bases, leaving 7 bases between them. CDR3 size: 12 residues. CDR3 region: CASSFTGNEQFF. The CDR3 nucleotides are TGTGCCAGCAGCTTCACAGGGAATGAGCAGTTCTTC.

The chain recombines TRBV30 with TRBJ1-1; D perhaps matches TRBD1 (5 bases). The CDR3 totals 14 residues. CDR1 and CDR2 (germline): GTSNPN, SVGIG (reference sequence). Between the trimmed V and J ends, which lost 4 bases and 2 bases, there was a span of 14 bases. The CDR3 loop reads CAWNEGQLNTEAFF. CDR3 nucleotides: TGTGCCTGGAATGAAGGACAACTCAACACTGAAGCTTTCTTT.

CDR3 amino acids: CASSPIVNEQYF. The CDR3 nucleotides are TGTGCCAGCAGCCCGATAGTAAACGAGCAGTACTTC. This sequence joins TRBV11-2 and TRBJ2-7; D is unresolved. The germline V gene has CDR1 SGHAT and CDR2 FQNNGV. There are 12 residues in the CDR3. The V end lost 5 bases, the J end lost 5 bases, and 10 bases lay between the germline ends.